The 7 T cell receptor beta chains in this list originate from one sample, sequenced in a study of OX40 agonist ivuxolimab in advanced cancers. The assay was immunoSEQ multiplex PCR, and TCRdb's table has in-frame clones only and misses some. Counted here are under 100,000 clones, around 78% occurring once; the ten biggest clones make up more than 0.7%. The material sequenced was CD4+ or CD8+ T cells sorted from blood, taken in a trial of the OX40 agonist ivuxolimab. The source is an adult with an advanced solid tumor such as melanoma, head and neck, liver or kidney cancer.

CDR3 sequence: CASRARLGGETQYF. The CDR3 nucleotides read TGTGCCAGCAGGGCAAGGTTAGGGGGAGAGACCCAGTACTTC. The chain couples TRBV27 to TRBJ2-5; the D gene is possibly TRBD1 (6 bases). Germline V gene sequence: CDR1 MNHEY, CDR2 SMNVEV (reference sequence). The CDR3 covers 14 residues. V lost 6 bases to trimming and J lost 4 bases, with 15 bases between them.

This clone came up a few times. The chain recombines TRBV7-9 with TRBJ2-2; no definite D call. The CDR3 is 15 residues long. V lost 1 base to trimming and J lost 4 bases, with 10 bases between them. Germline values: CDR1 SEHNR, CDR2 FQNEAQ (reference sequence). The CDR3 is CASSLVGPGTGELFF. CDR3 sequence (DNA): TGTGCCAGCAGCTTAGTCGGTCCGGGCACCGGGGAGCTGTTTTTT.

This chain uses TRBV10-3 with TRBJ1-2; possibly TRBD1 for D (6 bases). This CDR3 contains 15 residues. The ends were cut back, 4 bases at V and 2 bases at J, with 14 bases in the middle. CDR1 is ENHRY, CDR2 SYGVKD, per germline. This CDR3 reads CAISGIPGQNYGYTF. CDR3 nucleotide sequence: TGTGCCATCAGTGGCATCCCGGGACAAAACTATGGCTACACCTTC.

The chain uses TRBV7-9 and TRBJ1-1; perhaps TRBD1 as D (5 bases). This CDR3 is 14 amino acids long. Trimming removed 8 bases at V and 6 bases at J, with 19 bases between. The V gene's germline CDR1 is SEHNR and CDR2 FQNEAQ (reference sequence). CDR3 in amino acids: CASYAFGGSAEAFF. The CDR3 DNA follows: TGTGCCAGCTATGCCTTTGGGGGGAGCGCTGAAGCTTTCTTT.

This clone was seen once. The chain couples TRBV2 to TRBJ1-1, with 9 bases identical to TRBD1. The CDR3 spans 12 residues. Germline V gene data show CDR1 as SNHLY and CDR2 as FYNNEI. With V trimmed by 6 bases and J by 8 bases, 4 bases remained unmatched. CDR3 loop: CASSVQGAEAFF. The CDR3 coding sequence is TGTGCCAGCAGCGTACAGGGGGCGGAAGCTTTCTTT.

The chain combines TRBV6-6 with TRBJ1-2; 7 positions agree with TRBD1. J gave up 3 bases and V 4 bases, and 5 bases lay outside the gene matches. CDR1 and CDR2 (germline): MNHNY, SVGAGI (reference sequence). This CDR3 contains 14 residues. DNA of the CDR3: TGTGCCAGCAGTTCCCAGGGACAGCACTATGGCTACACCTTC. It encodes CASSSQGQHYGYTF.

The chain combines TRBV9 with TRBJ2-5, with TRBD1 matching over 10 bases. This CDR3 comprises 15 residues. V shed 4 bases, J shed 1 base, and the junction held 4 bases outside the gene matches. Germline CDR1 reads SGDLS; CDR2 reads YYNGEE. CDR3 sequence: CASSHGQGGQETQYF. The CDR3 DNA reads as TGTGCCAGCAGCCACGGACAGGGGGGCCAAGAGACCCAGTACTTC.